This T cell receptor (beta chain) is from a study of blood T cell repertoires in COVID-19. The wider study: Samples taken during acute and convalescent COVID-19 were collected in the United States, Italy and Spain. T cells, B-cell-depleted T cells, or PBMCs provided the cDNA or gDNA that served as material.

The CDR3 runs 15 residues. V was cut by 5 bases and J by 3 bases, with 16 bases left in between. Germline CDR1 is KGHSH and CDR2 is LQKENI. The Seattle site enrolled patients during active infection and followed them longitudinally. As handled by the study authors: Nucleated cell number was recorded as an estimate derived from reference gene primer amplification. The table came from immunoSEQ multiplex PCR; TCRdb's copy has only in-frame clones and leaves some out. The D gene and trimming were derived from the DNA, and the V and J assignments and clone size from that table. This table has roughly 440,000 clones, 88% appearing once.

The TCR sequence derives from a woman in her forties or fifties with COVID-19, enrolled during active disease. The sequenced sample consisted of peripheral blood. This chain joins TRBV18 and TRBJ1-2; D unresolved. CDR3 amino acids: CASSSVRDPHYGYTF. The CDR3 bases are TGTGCCAGCTCAAGCGTCCGGGATCCTCACTATGGCTACACCTTC.